This T cell receptor (beta chain) appears in the sequencing data of a study of T cell responses to AZD1222 COVID-19 vaccine. In the study overall: Some second doses came at about 4 weeks and others at about 12 weeks; these were pooled. Whole-study results and caveats: Across the whole spike, CD4 TCRs peaked at regions 160-218 and 743-854. Clonal diversity may have been underestimated in mostly white British donors.

The V and J ends lost 7 bases and 0 bases, in that order; junction bases with no gene match: 6. The V gene's germline CDR1 is LNHDA and CDR2 SQIVND (reference sequence). The CDR3 runs to 16 residues. Concerning this clone: As yet, its antigen is unknown.

Sequencing was performed with immunoSEQ multiplex PCR; in TCRdb, only in-frame clones are kept and a portion is missing. The repertoire holds roughly 150,000 clones, with around 92% as singletons. The sequence was obtained from an adult in good health. The source was peripheral blood, collected on day 0 of AZD1222 vaccination. The genes are TRBV19 and TRBJ1-5; 10 bases map to TRBD1. CDR3: CASIQTGGLSNQPQHF. The DNA for the CDR3 is TGTGCCAGTATCCAGACAGGGGGCCTTAGCAATCAGCCCCAGCATTTT.